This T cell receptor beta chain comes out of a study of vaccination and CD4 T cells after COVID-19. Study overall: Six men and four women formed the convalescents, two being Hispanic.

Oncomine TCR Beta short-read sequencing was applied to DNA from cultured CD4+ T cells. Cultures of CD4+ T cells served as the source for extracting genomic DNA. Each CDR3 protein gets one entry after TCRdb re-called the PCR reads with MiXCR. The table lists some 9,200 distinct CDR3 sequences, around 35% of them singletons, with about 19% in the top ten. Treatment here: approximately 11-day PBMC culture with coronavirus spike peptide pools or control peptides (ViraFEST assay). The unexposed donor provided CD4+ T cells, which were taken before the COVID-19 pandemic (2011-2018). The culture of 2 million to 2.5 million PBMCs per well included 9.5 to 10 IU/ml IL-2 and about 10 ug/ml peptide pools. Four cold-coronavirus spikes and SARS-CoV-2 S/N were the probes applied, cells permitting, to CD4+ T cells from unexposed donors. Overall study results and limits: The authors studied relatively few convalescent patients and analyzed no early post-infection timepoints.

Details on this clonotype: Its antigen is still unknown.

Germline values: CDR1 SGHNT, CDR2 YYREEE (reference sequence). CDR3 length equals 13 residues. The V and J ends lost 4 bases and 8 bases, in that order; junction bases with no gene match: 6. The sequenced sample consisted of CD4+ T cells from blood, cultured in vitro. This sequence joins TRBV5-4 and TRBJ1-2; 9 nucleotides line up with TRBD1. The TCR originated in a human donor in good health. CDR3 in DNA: TGTGCCAGCAGCCTAGCCGGGACAGGGGGCTACACCTTC. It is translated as CASSLAGTGGYTF.